This entry concerns a single T cell receptor (beta chain). It was into CD45RA+ naive and CD45RA-negative memory subsets that the CD4+ cells were split. These data originate in a study of shared clonotypes between healthy human individuals. Whole-study context: A couple of female and a few male donors aged 18 to 49 were enrolled.

The table came from immunoSEQ multiplex PCR; TCRdb's copy has only in-frame clones and leaves some out. The sample consists of 1.5 million to 1.9 million clones, 95% to 99% of them appearing once. Sequencing was carried out using naive CD4+ T cells sorted from blood. Sample subset: CD45RA+ positively selected. This sequence was found in a man aged 25 to 40 in good health.

CDR3 DNA: TGCGCCAGCAGCCACCTTATCCCAGGTAACGAGCAGTACTTC. This gives the protein CASSHLIPGNEQYF. This chain connects TRBV4-1 to TRBJ2-7; D gene ambiguous. V lost 3 bases to trimming and J lost 5 bases, with 14 bases between them. This CDR3 spans 14 amino acids. Germline CDR1 is MGHRA and CDR2 is YSYEKL.